These 14 T cell receptor beta chains came from one sample sequenced in a study of beta chain features in type 1 diabetes. General study points: There was a moderate but significant shortening of TCRB CDR3s in all four CD4+ subsets of Type 1 diabetes patients.

Sequenced material consisted of expressed TCRB transcripts (all of the isolated RNA was reverse transcribed). Sequenced by immunoSEQ multiplex PCR; TCRdb stores in-frame clones only, minus some. The data hold 600,000 to 700,000 clones, with roughly 12% observed a single time. Their antigens remain unidentified. Sequenced sample: naive CD4+ T cells from blood. The receptors originated from a man aged 30-40 years with type 1 diabetes.

This clone has a handful of counts. This chain connects TRBV9 to TRBJ2-1; a possible D gene is TRBD1 (5 bases). The CDR3 loop spans 14 amino acids. CDR1 SGDLS and CDR2 YYNGEE come from the germline V gene. V was clipped by 0 bases and J by 9 bases, with 13 bases between them. CDR3 sequence: CASSVGFGAGEQFF. The CDR3 region has the DNA TGTGCCAGCAGCGTAGGGTTTGGGGCCGGTGAGCAGTTCTTC.

In the case of this clone: The same CDR3 also results from other DNA sequences found in this sample. The V gene is TRBV7-9, the J gene TRBJ1-1; a weak D match, TRBD1 (5 bases). With 5 bases removed from V and 2 bases from J, the gap between germline ends came to 9 bases. Germline V gene sequence: CDR1 SEHNR, CDR2 FQNEAQ (reference sequence). The length of the CDR3 is 13 residues. The CDR3 bases are TGTGCCAGCAGCCGTGGGGGAAACACTGAAGCTTTCTTT. It translates to CASSRGGNTEAFF.

The chain links TRBV13 to TRBJ1-1; D gene ambiguous. This CDR3 contains 14 residues. Per germline, CDR1 PRHDT and CDR2 FYEKMQ (reference sequence). V lost 5 bases and J 1 base, leaving 11 bases between the germline ends. This CDR3 reads CASSLGNKNTEAFF. CDR3 bases: TGTGCCAGCAGCCTCGGGAATAAGAACACTGAAGCTTTCTTT. The full variable domain, its missing parts supplied by reference TRBV13 and TRBJ1-1, is AAGVIQSPRHLIKEKRETATLKCYPIPRHDTVYWYQQGPGQDPQFLISFYEKMQSDKGSIPDRFSAQQFSDYHSELNMSSLELGDSALYFCASSLGNKNTEAFFGQGTRLTVV.

The V call is TRBV10-3, the J call TRBJ1-5; D is uncertain. Germline assignment: CDR1 ENHRY and CDR2 SYGVKD. CDR3 length equals 14 residues. Trimming took 3 bases from V and 4 from J, leaving 10 bases between them. In nucleotides, the CDR3 is TGTGCCATCAGTGACTCCGTCGGGAATCAGCCCCAGCATTTT. Amino acid sequence: CAISDSVGNQPQHF.

J is TRBJ1-5 and V is TRBV6-5; D not certain. This CDR3 region has 13 residues. Germline assignment: CDR1 MNHEY and CDR2 SVGAGI. Between the trimmed V and J ends, which lost 7 bases and 1 base, there was a span of 8 bases. CDR3 residues: CASIAGSNQPQHF. CDR3 nucleotides: TGTGCCAGCATCGCGGGGAGCAATCAGCCCCAGCATTTT.

This clone was counted only a few times. This chain links TRBV27 with TRBJ2-1; 9 bases agree with TRBD2. This CDR3 spans 16 amino acids. V lost 4 bases and J lost 6; bases outside the gene matches: 10. Germline V CDR1 and CDR2: MNHEY, SMNVEV (reference sequence). The CDR3 sequence: CASSSAGLAPTNEQFF. DNA of the CDR3: TGTGCCAGCAGTTCCGCAGGACTAGCGCCGACCAATGAGCAGTTCTTC.

This clone came up a few times. The chain uses TRBV18 and TRBJ2-3; 10 bases match TRBD2. The CDR3 has 16 amino acids. With V trimmed by 4 bases and J by 3 bases, 7 bases remained unmatched. Germline assignment: CDR1 KGHSH and CDR2 LQKENI. The CDR3 sequence: CASSLSSGGFTDTQYF. CDR3 sequence (DNA): TGTGCCAGCTCACTTTCTAGCGGGGGATTTACAGATACGCAGTATTTT. The entire variable domain, with the rest obtained from reference TRBV18 and TRBJ2-3, is as follows: NAGVMQNPRHLVRRRGQEARLRCSPMKGHSHVYWYRQLPEEGLKFMVYLQKENIIDESGMPKERFSAEFPKEGPSILRIQQVVRGDSAAYFCASSLSSGGFTDTQYFGPGTRLTVL.

This sequence joins TRBV7-7 and TRBJ1-4; D is unresolved. Trimming took off 5 bases at V and 0 bases at J, with 10 bases between the two ends. The CDR3 has 15 residues. In germline, CDR1 is SSHAT, CDR2 FNYEAQ (reference sequence). This chain's CDR3 is CASSSGMATNEKLFF. As DNA, the CDR3 is TGTGCCAGCAGCAGCGGGATGGCAACTAATGAAAAACTGTTTTTT.

This clone was found a few times. The V and J genes are TRBV28 and TRBJ1-4, with unresolved D. From germline, CDR1 is MDHEN and CDR2 SYDVKM. The CDR3 covers 14 residues. Between the trimmed V and J ends, which lost 7 bases and 2 bases, there was a span of 11 bases. This CDR3 is CASIAAGTNEKLFF. As DNA, the CDR3 is TGTGCCAGCATAGCGGCCGGCACTAATGAAAAACTGTTTTTT.

CDR3 amino acids: CASSAAKTSGNTIYF. DNA of the CDR3: TGTGCCAGCAGTGCGGCCAAGACCTCTGGAAACACCATATATTTT. The chain combines TRBV6-5 with TRBJ1-3; D gene ambiguous. The CDR3 loop spans 15 amino acids. Germline values: CDR1 MNHEY, CDR2 SVGAGI. Trimming removed 5 bases from V and 0 bases from J, with 11 bases in between.

V and J are TRBV25-1 and TRBJ1-2; the D gene is possibly TRBD1 (5 bases). V lost 7 bases, J lost 0 bases, and 15 bases lay in between. The CDR3 has 15 residues. Germline lookup yields CDR1 MGHDK and CDR2 SYGVNS. CDR3 in DNA: TGTGCCAGCATGGCAGTGCAGGGACCTAACTATGGCTACACCTTC. Residues: CASMAVQGPNYGYTF.

The sample holds a few counts of this clone. The CDR3 reads CASSVGGEGNYGYTF. The CDR3 DNA reads as TGTGCCAGCAGCGTAGGCGGGGAGGGAAACTATGGCTACACCTTC. This chain connects TRBV9 to TRBJ1-2; D gene unclear. This CDR3 contains 15 residues. Trimming shortened V by 0 bases and J by 2 bases, and 11 bases separated the two germline ends. Germline V gene data show CDR1 as SGDLS and CDR2 as YYNGEE.

The J gene is TRBJ2-5, the V gene TRBV5-4; tentative D call: TRBD1 (6 bases). Germline CDR1 reads SGHNT; CDR2 reads YYREEE (reference sequence). With 4 bases removed from V and 5 bases from J, the gap between germline ends came to 9 bases. The CDR3 length is 12 residues. The CDR3: CASSNRDETQYF. CDR3 in DNA: TGTGCCAGCAGCAACAGGGATGAGACCCAGTACTTC.

The sample holds a few counts of this clone. The genes are TRBV6-1 and TRBJ1-6; tentative D call: TRBD1 (5 bases). V was pared by 9 bases and J by 10 bases, with 16 bases between. Per germline, CDR1 MNHNS and CDR2 SASEGT. This CDR3 is 13 amino acids long. The CDR3 protein is CASYKVGGSPLHF. Here the CDR3 DNA reads TGTGCCAGTTACAAAGTGGGGGGATCACCCCTCCACTTT.